These 21 T cell receptor beta chains share one sample of origin, sequenced in a study of post-analysis software for immune sequencing data. Regarding the study as a whole: Included in a set of a handful of TRBV segments more frequent in patients than controls were TRBV5-6, TRBV5-1 and TRBV20-1.

Researchers reported that TCR beta cDNA libraries carried unique molecular identifiers. TCRdb reprocessed the PCR reads with MiXCR, giving one entry per CDR3 protein. The sample yields fewer than 550,000 distinct CDR3 sequences, around a third seen once. These receptors have no known antigen. Specimen: blood. Receptor source: a girl aged 2-17 years with multiple sclerosis.

The genes are TRBV29-1 and TRBJ1-6, with a tentative D call TRBD1 (6 bases). CDR1 and CDR2 from the germline V gene are SQVTM and ANQGSEA. V was clipped by 5 bases and J by 9 bases, with 17 bases between them. This CDR3 comprises 14 residues. CDR3 loop: CSVQMGGSGSPLHF. CDR3 nucleotide sequence: TGCAGCGTTCAGATGGGGGGCTCAGGTTCACCCCTCCACTTT. Together with reference TRBV29-1 and TRBJ1-6, the CDR3 gives the full variable domain: SAVISQKPSRDICQRGTSLTIQCQVDSQVTMMFWYRQQPGQSLTLIATANQGSEATYESGFVIDKFPISRPNLTFSTLTVSNMSPEDSSIYLCSVQMGGSGSPLHFGNGTRLTVT.

This clonotype was counted between two and nine times. The chain joins TRBV12-3 or TRBV12-4 to TRBJ2-5, with 10 bases matching TRBD1. The CDR3 loop spans 14 amino acids. Trimming cost V 7 bases and J 4 bases; bases outside gene matches: 6. CDR3 DNA: TGTGCCAGCAAACGGGACAGGGGTTTAGAGACCCAGTACTTC. Its protein is CASKRDRGLETQYF.

A word on this clonotype: A much larger clone lies one base from this, so it may be a read error. The chain is built from TRBV10-3 and TRBJ2-1; possible D gene TRBD1, 7 bases. Germline CDR1 reads ENHRY; CDR2 reads SYGVKD. V shed 0 bases and J shed 13 bases, with 19 bases lying between them. The CDR3 spans 15 residues. In nucleotides, the CDR3 is TGTGCCATCAGTGAGTCTATACGGGGGACAGAGACCCAGTTCTTC. Translation: CAISESIRGTETQFF.

V is TRBV7-8 and J is TRBJ2-1; TRBD2 aligns across 11 bases. The germline gives CDR1 SGHVS, CDR2 FQNEAQ. The CDR3 runs to 17 residues. V lost 4 bases to trimming and J lost 9 bases; unmatched junction nucleotides: 14. The CDR3 loop is CASSSEGRLAGYREQFF. CDR3 DNA: TGTGCCAGCAGCTCGGAGGGGCGACTAGCGGGGTATCGTGAGCAGTTCTTC. Filled out from reference TRBV7-8 and TRBJ2-1, the complete variable domain reads GAGVSQSPRYKVAKRGQDVALRCDPISGHVSLFWYQQALGQGPEFLTYFQNEAQLDKSGLPSDRFFAERPEGSVSTLKIQRTQQEDSAVYLCASSSEGRLAGYREQFFGPGTRLTVL.

The CDR3 DNA follows: TGTGCCAGCAGCCCCCGGGTGGGCTTACACAATGAGCAGTTCTTC. This encodes CASSPRVGLHNEQFF. V usage is TRBV11-2 and J usage is TRBJ2-1; D ambiguous. The germline V and J ends were trimmed by 5 bases and 5 bases, with 16 bases remaining between them. CDR3 length: 15 amino acids. Germline V gene lookup returns CDR1 SGHAT and CDR2 FQNNGV.

The J gene is TRBJ2-4, the V gene TRBV5-8; 10 bases are shared with TRBD1. The germline CDR1 and CDR2 sequences are SGHTS and YDEGEE. J lost 8 bases, V lost 2 bases, and 10 bases had no gene match. The CDR3 extends over 16 amino acids. CDR3 sequence: CASSFAGQGGFDIQYF. In DNA, the CDR3 is TGTGCCAGCAGCTTCGCCGGACAGGGGGGATTCGACATTCAGTACTTC.

The chain carries TRBV10-3 and TRBJ1-2; D remains unclear. Germline CDR1 and CDR2: ENHRY and SYGVKD. The CDR3 totals 14 residues. Trimming shortened V by 0 bases and J by 2 bases, and 7 bases separated the two germline ends. CDR3 loop: CAISESVQNYGYTF. CDR3 DNA: TGTGCCATCAGTGAGTCAGTACAGAACTATGGCTACACCTTC.

The V gene is TRBV12-3 or TRBV12-4, the J gene TRBJ1-2; possibly TRBD1 for D (6 bases). The CDR3 runs 13 residues. Deletions cut 2 bases from V and 6 bases from J, with 10 bases between. CDR3 nucleotides: TGTGCCAGCAGTTTAACAGGGATGGATGGCTACACCTTC. This gives the protein CASSLTGMDGYTF.

This clonotype occurred once. Here the CDR3 reads CISSLVLPVKSGYTF. DNA of the CDR3: TGCATCAGCAGCTTGGTACTCCCTGTTAAATCTGGCTACACCTTC. The V gene is TRBV5-1, the J gene TRBJ1-2, with unresolved D. The CDR3 length is 15 residues. From germline, CDR1 is SGHRS and CDR2 YFSETQ.

CDR3 sequence: CASSLSPFQETQYF. The DNA for the CDR3 is TGTGCCAGCAGCTTAAGTCCCTTCCAAGAGACCCAGTACTTC. The chain combines TRBV11-3 with TRBJ2-5; D remains ambiguous. This CDR3 contains 14 residues. V gave up 2 bases and J gave up 1 base, with 8 bases separating them. Germline assignment: CDR1 SGHNT and CDR2 YENEEA.

The chain recombines TRBV6-1 with TRBJ1-2; TRBD1 matches at 9 bases. The CDR3 runs 13 residues. Trimming cost V 6 bases and J 8 bases; bases outside gene matches: 7. CDR1 MNHNS and CDR2 SASEGT come from the germline V gene. CDR3 in DNA: TGTGCCAGCAGGAACGGACAGGGGAGCGGCTACACCTTC. As protein: CASRNGQGSGYTF.

V and J are TRBV2 and TRBJ1-2; D is unresolved. CDR1 and CDR2 (germline): SNHLY, FYNNEI. V was pared by 3 bases and J by 4 bases, with 12 bases between. The CDR3 consists of 14 residues. CDR3 nucleotide sequence: TGTGCCAGCAGTGATGGGTCAGAGCTCTATGGCTACACCTTC. Translating gives CASSDGSELYGYTF.

The rearrangement joins TRBV29-1 to TRBJ1-1, with a weak D call TRBD1 (5 bases). The CDR3 length is 14 residues. The ends were cut back, 3 bases at V and 4 bases at J, with 15 bases in the middle. Germline lookup yields CDR1 SQVTM and CDR2 ANQGSEA. CDR3 nucleotides: TGCAGCGTTGAGGCCGGATCTGGGGGCACTGAAGCTTTCTTT. As protein: CSVEAGSGGTEAFF.

This chain joins TRBV10-3 and TRBJ2-5; D tentatively reads TRBD1 or TRBD2 (5 bases each). The CDR3 has 12 residues. Germline V lookup: CDR1 ENHRY, CDR2 SYGVKD. V lost 3 bases, J lost 5 bases, and 7 bases lay in between. The DNA of the CDR3 is TGTGCCATCAGTGAAGGGGAGGAGACCCAGTACTTC. This encodes CAISEGEETQYF.

In the case of this clonotype: Germline is not matched at one junction end, which may reflect a read error. V and J are TRBV10-3 and TRBJ1-1, with D tentatively TRBD1 (6 bases). The CDR3 runs 14 residues. Per the germline V gene, CDR1 is ENHRY and CDR2 is SYGVKD. In nucleotides, the CDR3 is TGTACCATCAACCGCAGGGGTCAGAACGCTGAAGCTTTCTTT. Amino acid sequence: CTINRRGQNAEAFF.

This clonotype was seen a few times. The chain couples TRBV4-1 to TRBJ1-2; unclear D gene. Germline V gene sequence: CDR1 MGHRA, CDR2 YSYEKL. CDR3 size: 12 residues. The V gene lost 1 base and the J gene lost 6 bases, with 6 bases spanning the gap. The CDR3 nucleotides are TGCGCCAGCAGCCAAGTCAGCGATGGCTACACCTTC. It yields the protein CASSQVSDGYTF.

The chain has TRBV27 and TRBJ2-6; possibly TRBD1 or TRBD2 for D (5 bases each). Germline V gene data show CDR1 as MNHEY and CDR2 as SMNVEV (reference sequence). This CDR3 comprises 15 residues. V was shortened by 7 bases and J by 2 bases, with 12 bases between the two germline ends. CDR3 amino acids: CASTRARAGANVLTF. CDR3 DNA sequence: TGTGCCAGCACCAGGGCGAGGGCTGGGGCCAACGTCCTGACTTTC.

This clonotype was counted a few times. The rearrangement uses TRBV6-5 and TRBJ2-7; D might be TRBD1 (5 bases). Germline CDR1 and CDR2: MNHEY and SVGAGI. This CDR3 comprises 15 residues. V was pared by 4 bases and J by 0 bases, with 13 bases between. Here the CDR3 reads CASSLSGASSYEQYF. The CDR3 bases are TGTGCCAGCAGTTTATCTGGGGCCAGCTCCTACGAGCAGTACTTC.

This clonotype was seen only once. The J gene is TRBJ2-7, the V gene TRBV15; D assignment may be TRBD1 or TRBD2 (5 bases each). Germline CDR1 LNHNV, CDR2 YYDKDF (reference sequence). CDR3 length: 14 amino acids. V shed 5 bases and J shed 6 bases, with 17 bases lying between them. CDR3 in amino acids: CATSPSRDHPEQYF. Written as DNA, the CDR3 is TGTGCCACCAGCCCAAGCAGGGACCACCCCGAGCAGTACTTC.

This clonotype has just a few counts. This sequence joins TRBV29-1 and TRBJ1-1; the D gene is possibly TRBD1 (6 bases). The CDR3 has 15 residues. Germline CDR1 is SQVTM and CDR2 is ANQGSEA. V lost 0 bases to trimming and J lost 6 bases, with 17 bases between them. The CDR3 loop is CSVEDPYRDQSEAFF. CDR3 in DNA: TGCAGCGTTGAAGATCCTTACAGGGATCAATCTGAAGCTTTCTTT.

V usage is TRBV20-1 and J usage is TRBJ2-3; TRBD1 matches 7 bases. This CDR3 spans 12 amino acids. J gave up 3 bases and V 7 bases, and 4 bases lay outside the gene matches. Germline V gives CDR1 DFQATT, CDR2 SNEGSKA (reference sequence). CDR3 DNA sequence: TGCAGTGTCCCGACAGGGACAGATACGCAGTATTTT. Protein sequence: CSVPTGTDTQYF.